This TCR beta chain comes out of a study of identifying expanded T cells in peripheral blood. Profiling relied on immunoSEQ multiplex PCR, and the TCRdb table lists in-frame clones only, not all of them. The repertoire holds some 93,000 clones, with roughly 87% as singletons. Study outcomes and limitations: Differentially abundant clones: around 1.2 between replicates, around 16 at approximately two weeks, 18 to 20 at four.

Points on this clone: Its cognate antigen is unknown.

The CDR3 length is 13 residues. The germline V gene encodes CDR1 SGHKS and CDR2 YYEKEE (reference sequence). The germline V and J ends were trimmed by 3 bases and 3 bases, with 9 bases remaining between them. No infections or other immune events were documented during collection. The sequence came from a person aged 18 to 75 in good health. The specimen was blood. This chain joins TRBV5-5 and TRBJ2-5; a possible D gene is TRBD1 (6 bases). The CDR3 DNA reads TGTGCCAGCAGCTGGGCAGGGGAAGAGACCCAGTACTTC. It codes for CASSWAGEETQYF.